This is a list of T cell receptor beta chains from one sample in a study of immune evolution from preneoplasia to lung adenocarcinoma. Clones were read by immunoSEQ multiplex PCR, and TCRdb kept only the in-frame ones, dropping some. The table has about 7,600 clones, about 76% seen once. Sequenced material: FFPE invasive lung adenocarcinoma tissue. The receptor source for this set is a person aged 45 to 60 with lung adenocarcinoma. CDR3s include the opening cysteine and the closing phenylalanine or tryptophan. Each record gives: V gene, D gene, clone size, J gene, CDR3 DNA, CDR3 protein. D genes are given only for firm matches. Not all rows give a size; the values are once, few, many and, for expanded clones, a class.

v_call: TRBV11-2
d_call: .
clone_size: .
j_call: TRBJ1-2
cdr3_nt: TGTGCCAGCAGCTTAGGATGGGGGGCGCATTATGGCTACACCTTC
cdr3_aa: CASSLGWGAHYGYTF

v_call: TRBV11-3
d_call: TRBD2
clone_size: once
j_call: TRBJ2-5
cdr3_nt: TGTGCCAGCAGCTTAAGAATAGCGGGTCTGGGGTTGGGAGAGACCCAGTACTTC
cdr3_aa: CASSLRIAGLGLGETQYF

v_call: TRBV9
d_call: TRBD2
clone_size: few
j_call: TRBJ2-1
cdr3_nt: TGTGCCAGCAGCTCTCGGACTAGCGGGGTAAAGAATGAGCAGTTCTTC
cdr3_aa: CASSSRTSGVKNEQFF

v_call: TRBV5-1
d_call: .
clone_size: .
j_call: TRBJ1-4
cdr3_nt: TGCGCCAGCAGCTCGTACAGTGGGGACGGGGAAAAACTGTTTTTT
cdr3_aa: CASSSYSGDGEKLFF

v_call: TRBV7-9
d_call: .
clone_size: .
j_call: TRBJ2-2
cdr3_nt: TGTGCCAGCAGCTTAGATGGCGGAGCGAACACCGGGGAGCTGTTTTTT
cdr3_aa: CASSLDGGANTGELFF

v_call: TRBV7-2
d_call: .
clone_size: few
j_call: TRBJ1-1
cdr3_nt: TGTGCCAGCAGCTTAGTTGGGAATGCGAACACTGAAGCTTTCTTT
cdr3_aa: CASSLVGNANTEAFF

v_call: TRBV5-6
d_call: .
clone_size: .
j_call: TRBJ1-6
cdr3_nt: TGTGCCAGCAGCTTGCTAAACCGGAGAGATAATTCACCCCTCCACTTT
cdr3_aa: CASSLLNRRDNSPLHF

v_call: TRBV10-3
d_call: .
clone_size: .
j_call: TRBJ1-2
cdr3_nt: TGTGCCATCAGTGAGTCCCGGGGACTGGACCTATATGGCTACACCTTC
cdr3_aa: CAISESRGLDLYGYTF

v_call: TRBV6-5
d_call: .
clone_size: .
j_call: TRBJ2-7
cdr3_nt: TGTGCCAGCAGTGATCCGGGACACCTCTACGAGCAGTACTTC
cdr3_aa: CASSDPGHLYEQYF

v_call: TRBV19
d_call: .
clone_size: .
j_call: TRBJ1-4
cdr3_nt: TGTGCCAGTAGTGACTTGGGGACTGCTAATGAAAAACTGTTTTTT
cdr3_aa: CASSDLGTANEKLFF

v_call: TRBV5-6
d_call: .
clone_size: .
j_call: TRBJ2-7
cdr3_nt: TGTGCCAGCAGTTTCCGGGACCGCTATCCTCACTTC
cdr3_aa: CASSFRDRYPHF

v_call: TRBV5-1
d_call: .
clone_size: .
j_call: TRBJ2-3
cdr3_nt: TGCGCCAGCAGCTTGACGGCCACAGATACGCAGTATTTT
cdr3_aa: CASSLTATDTQYF

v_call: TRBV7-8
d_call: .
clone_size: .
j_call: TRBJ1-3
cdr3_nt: TGTGCCAGCAGCCGACCAGTCTCTGGAAACACCATATATTTT
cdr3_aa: CASSRPVSGNTIYF

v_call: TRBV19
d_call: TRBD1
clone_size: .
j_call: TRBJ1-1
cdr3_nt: TGTGCCAGTAGCAGCATAGACAGGGGGCGCGGAGCTTTCTTT
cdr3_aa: CASSSIDRGRGAFF

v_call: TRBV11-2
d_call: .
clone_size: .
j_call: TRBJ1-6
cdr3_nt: TGTGCCAGCAGCCCTACTTGGGGGGGGAATTCACCCCTCCACTTT
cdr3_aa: CASSPTWGGNSPLHF

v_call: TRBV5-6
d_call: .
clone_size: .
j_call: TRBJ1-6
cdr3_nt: TGTGCCAGCAGCAGGCCAAGGGAGGGGTCACCCCTCCACTTT
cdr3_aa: CASSRPREGSPLHF

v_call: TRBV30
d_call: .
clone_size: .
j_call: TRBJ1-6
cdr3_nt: TGTGCCTGGAGCGGCGGGCATAATTCACCCCTCCACTTT
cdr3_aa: CAWSGGHNSPLHF

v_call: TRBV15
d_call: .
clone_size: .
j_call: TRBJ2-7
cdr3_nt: TGTGCCACCAGCTCTTCCGGATCCCGCGAGCAGTACTTC
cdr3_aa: CATSSSGSREQYF